These 19 T cell receptor beta chains were sequenced from one sample in a study of cytomegalovirus exposure and HLA in healthy donors. Primers included in the PCR were 60 Vbeta and 13 Jbeta primers. The protocol was immunoSEQ multiplex PCR, while the TCRdb copy is restricted to in-frame clones and leaves out a portion. Of 80,000 or so clones listed, roughly a tenth are singletons. The specimen sequenced was PBMCs. The receptors come from a man in his sixties in good health and CMV-seropositive.

In this sample, this clone turned up a few times. This rearrangement joins TRBV14 to TRBJ2-1, with TRBD2 as a possible D gene (6 bases). V was clipped by 4 bases and J by 5 bases, with 21 bases between them. CDR1 is SGHDN and CDR2 is FVKESK in the germline V gene. The CDR3 sequence is 17 residues long. The CDR3, as DNA: TGTGCCAGCAGCCTCACAGGACCGGGACTTGTAAACAATGAGCAGTTCTTC. This gives the protein CASSLTGPGLVNNEQFF. Together with reference TRBV14 and TRBJ2-1, the CDR3 gives the full variable domain: EAGVTQFPSHSVIEKGQTVTLRCDPISGHDNLYWYRRVMGKEIKFLLHFVKESKQDESGMPNNRFLAERTGGTYSTLKVQPAELEDSGVYFCASSLTGPGLVNNEQFFGPGTRLTVL.

This clone was observed a few times. CDR3 residues: CASSFDASGGGAEGYTF. CDR3 in DNA: TGTGCCAGCAGCTTCGACGCTTCAGGGGGCGGGGCGGAGGGCTACACCTTC. The chain recombines TRBV7-9 with TRBJ1-2, with 8 nucleotides matching TRBD1. The CDR3 has 17 residues. CDR1 and CDR2 (germline): SEHNR, FQNEAQ (reference sequence). The V and J ends lost 3 bases and 8 bases, in that order; junction bases with no gene match: 17.

This chain connects TRBV28 to TRBJ2-1; 10 bases fit TRBD2. The CDR3 totals 15 residues. Trimming removed 6 bases from V and 4 bases from J; junction bases left unmatched: 6. CDR1 and CDR2 (germline): MDHEN, SYDVKM. The CDR3 DNA reads TGTGCCAGCAGATTACTAGCGGGGAGATACAATGAGCAGTTCTTC. It yields the protein CASRLLAGRYNEQFF.

The rearrangement uses TRBV7-3 and TRBJ2-3; D is uncertain. Germline-derived CDR1 and CDR2 are SGHTA and FQGTGA. Trimming removed 4 bases at V and 0 bases at J, with 5 bases between. This CDR3 is built from 13 residues. The DNA of the CDR3 is TGTGCCAGCAGCTCCCAGAGCACAGATACGCAGTATTTT. It translates to CASSSQSTDTQYF. Using reference TRBV7-3 and TRBJ2-3 for the parts outside the CDR3, the full variable domain is GAGVSQTPSNKVTEKGKYVELRCDPISGHTALYWYRQSLGQGPEFLIYFQGTGAADDSGLPNDRFFAVRPEGSVSTLKIQRTERGDSAVYLCASSSQSTDTQYFGPGTRLTVL.

This clone has ten or more counts. The chain couples TRBV4-1 to TRBJ1-1; D gene unclear. V lost 4 bases and J lost 5, with 17 bases in between. The CDR3 sequence is 15 residues long. CDR1 MGHRA and CDR2 YSYEKL come from the germline V gene. This chain's CDR3 is CASSPGPGGFTEAFF. The CDR3 coding sequence is TGCGCCAGCAGCCCCGGGCCGGGAGGGTTTACTGAAGCTTTCTTT.

The chain joins TRBV9 to TRBJ2-1; 11 bases are a match to TRBD2. Germline trimming cut 2 bases from V and 5 bases from J; bases unmatched to any gene: 3. Looked up from germline, CDR1 is SGDLS and CDR2 is YYNGEE. The CDR3 totals 15 residues. The CDR3 region is CASSVTSGGNNEQFF. The CDR3 DNA reads as TGTGCCAGCAGCGTTACTAGCGGGGGTAACAATGAGCAGTTCTTC.

This clone appeared a few times. The chain employs TRBV5-4 and TRBJ2-2, with D possibly TRBD2 on 5 matching bases. Germline V gives CDR1 SGHNT, CDR2 YYREEE (reference sequence). The V end was cut by 0 bases, the J end by 3 bases, with 12 bases between. The CDR3 length is 16 residues. The CDR3 here is CASSLVAGIDTGELFF. The CDR3 region has the DNA TGTGCCAGCAGCTTGGTCGCGGGCATAGACACCGGGGAGCTGTTTTTT.

This clone has more than one count but fewer than ten. This chain connects TRBV5-1 to TRBJ2-5; a possible D gene is TRBD1 (6 bases). Trimming pared 4 bases from V and 1 base from J, leaving 14 bases between. The CDR3 length is 15 residues. In germline, CDR1 is SGHRS, CDR2 YFSETQ. In nucleotides, the CDR3 is TGCGCCAGCAGCAACGTGGGGGCTGTCCAAGAGACCCAGTACTTC. This encodes CASSNVGAVQETQYF. The variable domain in full, with the rest retrieved from reference TRBV5-1 and TRBJ2-5, is KAGVTQTPRYLIKTRGQQVTLSCSPISGHRSVSWYQQTPGQGLQFLFEYFSETQRNKGNFPGRFSGRQFSNSRSEMNVSTLELGDSALYLCASSNVGAVQETQYFGPGTRLLVL.

The CDR3 region has the DNA TGTGCCAGCAGCTTAGGCTATGGACTGTACAATGAGCAGTTCTTC. Protein sequence: CASSLGYGLYNEQFF. This chain uses TRBV7-9 with TRBJ2-1; maybe TRBD2 (5 bases). Germline V gene lookup returns CDR1 SEHNR and CDR2 FQNEAQ (reference sequence). V was clipped by 1 base and J by 4 bases, with 11 bases between them. This CDR3 contains 15 residues.

This clone was observed a handful of times. This chain uses TRBV11-2 with TRBJ2-1, with 10 bases that match TRBD1. CDR3 length: 15 residues. Losses at the gene ends were 5 bases for V and 4 bases for J; bases not matched to a gene: 5. CDR1 SGHAT and CDR2 FQNNGV come from the germline V gene. This CDR3 is CASSPGQGVYNEQFF. The CDR3 DNA reads TGTGCCAGCAGCCCCGGACAGGGGGTTTACAATGAGCAGTTCTTC. Filled out from reference TRBV11-2 and TRBJ2-1, the complete variable domain reads EAGVAQSPRYKIIEKRQSVAFWCNPISGHATLYWYQQILGQGPKLLIQFQNNGVVDDSQLPKDRFSAERLKGVDSTLKIQPAKLEDSAVYLCASSPGQGVYNEQFFGPGTRLTVL.

The CDR3 region is CASSQQGNQPQHF. The CDR3 DNA follows: TGTGCCAGCAGCCAACAGGGGAATCAGCCCCAGCATTTT. J is TRBJ1-5 and V is TRBV14; TRBD1 might be the D (6 bases). This CDR3 is 13 amino acids long. Germline CDR1 is SGHDN and CDR2 is FVKESK. Between the trimmed V and J ends, which lost 2 bases and 4 bases, there was a span of 6 bases.

This clone was detected only a few times. The genes are TRBV9 and TRBJ2-2, with D possibly TRBD2 on 7 matching bases. Trimming removed 0 bases from V and 1 base from J, with 10 bases in between. The CDR3 spans 16 residues. Germline CDR1 and CDR2: SGDLS and YYNGEE. The CDR3 region has the DNA TGTGCCAGCAGCGTAGGAGCGGGACAGAACACCGGGGAGCTGTTTTTT. This sequence encodes CASSVGAGQNTGELFF.

The chain uses TRBV29-1 and TRBJ2-3, with D tentatively TRBD1 (5 bases). The CDR3 has 13 residues. V shed 4 bases and J shed 1 base, with 9 bases lying between them. Germline CDR1 SQVTM, CDR2 ANQGSEA. In nucleotides, the CDR3 is TGCAGCGTTGGGGAAGGGGGCACAGATACGCAGTATTTT. It encodes CSVGEGGTDTQYF.

The table lists this clone with a few counts. CDR3 in amino acids: CASGREHGYTF. The DNA for the CDR3 is TGTGCCAGCGGCAGGGAACATGGCTACACCTTC. The V gene is TRBV6-5, the J gene TRBJ1-2, with D perhaps TRBD1 (5 bases). This CDR3 region has 11 residues. CDR1 and CDR2 (germline): MNHEY, SVGAGI. Trimming shortened V by 8 bases and J by 6 bases, and 10 bases separated the two germline ends.

This clone turned up a few times. V and J are TRBV13 and TRBJ2-1; 11 nucleotides agree with TRBD1. This CDR3 is built from 15 residues. CDR1 and CDR2 from the germline V gene are PRHDT and FYEKMQ (reference sequence). V lost 5 bases and J lost 8; bases outside the gene matches: 8. The CDR3 loop is CASSTRDRGSDEQFF. CDR3 in DNA: TGTGCCAGCAGCACCCGGGACAGGGGGAGCGATGAGCAGTTCTTC.

This clone was counted a few times. J is TRBJ1-1 and V is TRBV18, with 10 bases fitting TRBD1. This CDR3 is 14 amino acids long. Germline assignment: CDR1 KGHSH and CDR2 LQKENI. The trim removed 3 bases at V and 4 bases at J, leaving 2 bases unmatched. CDR3 nucleotide sequence: TGTGCCAGCTCACCGGGACAGGGGAGCACTGAAGCTTTCTTT. Its translation is CASSPGQGSTEAFF.

The gene calls are TRBV5-1 and TRBJ1-6, with D unresolved. V lost 4 bases, J lost 5 bases, and 10 bases lay in between. The CDR3 runs to 14 residues. Germline CDR1 is SGHRS and CDR2 is YFSETQ. CDR3 loop: CASSLQQNNSPLHF. The CDR3 DNA is TGCGCCAGCAGCCTACAACAGAATAATTCACCCCTCCACTTT.

The genes are TRBV6-6 and TRBJ2-7, with D perhaps matching TRBD1 (5 bases). Trimming cost V 0 bases and J 3 bases, with 9 bases left between them. Germline V lookup: CDR1 MNHNY, CDR2 SVGAGI (reference sequence). The CDR3 contains 14 residues. The DNA of the CDR3 is TGTGCCAGCAGTTACTCGGGGCAGAACTACGAGCAGTACGTC. Its translation: CASSYSGQNYEQYV.

The chain combines TRBV4-1 with TRBJ2-2; a possible D gene is TRBD2 (6 bases). Between the trimmed V and J ends, which lost 6 bases and 6 bases, there was a span of 11 bases. Germline values: CDR1 MGHRA, CDR2 YSYEKL. This CDR3 is built from 13 residues. The CDR3 coding sequence is TGCGCCAGCAGTCCAACGGGGGCCGGGGAGCTGTTTTTT. Its protein is CASSPTGAGELFF.